This TCR beta chain was retrieved from a study of cytotoxic CD8 clonotypes in ibrutinib-treated CLL. About the study: There were, on average, about 250,000 productive templates and some 90,000 productive rearrangements per sample. Notes on the study in general: Clonality increased at ibrutinib response, then returned toward baseline at progression. Age-matched healthy donor levels were exceeded by baseline clonality, which tracked circulating CD8+ T-cell counts.

On this clone itself: Its matching antigen is unknown.

Per the germline V gene, CDR1 is SGHDT and CDR2 is YYEEEE. The J segment lost 4 bases and the V segment lost 0 bases, leaving 0 bases of the junction unmatched. CDR3 size: 14 residues. Using immunoSEQ multiplex PCR, the repertoire was profiled, and TCRdb retains in-frame clones only, with some absent. The sample gives some 30,000 clones, around 76% of which show up once; approximately 50% is in the top ten. The starting material was PBMCs, obtained after 36 months of ibrutinib treatment. The chain carries TRBV5-6 and TRBJ2-3; 9 bases match TRBD1. The receptor was derived from a human donor with chronic lymphocytic leukemia. DNA of the CDR3: TGTGCCAGCAGCTTGGGACAGGGGGCAGATACGCAGTATTTT. Translated, it gives CASSLGQGADTQYF.